The rows below give T cell receptor beta chains drawn from one sample of a study of beta chain features in type 1 diabetes. Only in-frame clones appear in the TCRdb table, and some are missing; sequencing was by immunoSEQ multiplex PCR. The top ten hold around 0.12% of the sample, which has over 600,000 clones, around 12% seen once. Sequencing input: naive CD4+ T cells from blood. Receptor source: a man aged 25-40 years with type 1 diabetes. CDR3s include the opening cysteine and the closing phenylalanine or tryptophan.

V gene	CDR3 length	J gene	CDR3 protein
TRBV29-1	11	TRBJ1-3	CSGSSGNTIYF
TRBV2	12	TRBJ1-2	CATTTGGYGYTF
TRBV9	11	TRBJ2-2	CASRGTGELFF
TRBV6-1	15	TRBJ1-6	CASSTVRDRDSPLHF
TRBV12-5	12	TRBJ2-1	CASGLATREQFF
TRBV4-2	15	TRBJ2-7	CASSQLAGSTYEQYF
TRBV4-3	15	TRBJ1-2	CASSPDSYLNYGYTF
TRBV28	13	TRBJ2-1	CASSSGGVYEQFF
TRBV29-1	14	TRBJ2-5	CSVDRGSPQETQYF
TRBV6-6	15	TRBJ1-6	CASSPSGVYNSPLHF
TRBV2	13	TRBJ1-6	CASSEEGNSPLHF
TRBV29-1	17	TRBJ2-5	CSVEERGWRSYQETQYF
TRBV6-5	15	TRBJ2-1	CASSPGLVRQNEQFF
TRBV12-5	14	TRBJ2-3	CASGLSGNPDTQYF
TRBV19	13	TRBJ2-5	CASSKGGSETQYF
TRBV10-3	15	TRBJ1-2	CAIRSYDRSSDGYTF
TRBV7-9	15	TRBJ2-7	CASSHGTGATYEQYF
TRBV7-3	15	TRBJ2-2	CASSLTQSNTGELFF
TRBV18	15	TRBJ2-2	CASSPLEVHTGELFF
TRBV9	18	TRBJ2-6	CASSATGAGLSGANVLTF
TRBV5-4	13	TRBJ2-1	CASSLGQINEQFF
TRBV7-9	13	TRBJ2-1	CASRVMGYNEQFF
TRBV29-1	15	TRBJ1-1	CSVDSLGQGYTEAFF
TRBV7-9	15	TRBJ1-2	CASSLLSRAHYGYTF